This T cell receptor beta chain originates from a study of cytomegalovirus exposure and HLA in healthy donors. V shed 6 bases and J shed 7 bases, with 15 bases lying between them. Germline CDR1 MDHEN, CDR2 SYDVKM. The CDR3 is 13 amino acids. The PCR ran on 60 Vbeta and 13 Jbeta primers. Measured with immunoSEQ multiplex PCR; TCRdb has only the in-frame clones, and not every one. The sample consists of 180,000 or so clones, approximately 86% of them appearing once. The material sequenced was PBMCs. The J gene is TRBJ1-1, the V gene TRBV28; D not resolved. The TCR was taken from a woman in her thirties in good health and CMV-seronegative. The chain's CDR3 is CASSLRNFVEAFF. The CDR3 DNA reads TGTGCCAGCAGCTTGAGGAATTTCGTTGAAGCTTTCTTT.